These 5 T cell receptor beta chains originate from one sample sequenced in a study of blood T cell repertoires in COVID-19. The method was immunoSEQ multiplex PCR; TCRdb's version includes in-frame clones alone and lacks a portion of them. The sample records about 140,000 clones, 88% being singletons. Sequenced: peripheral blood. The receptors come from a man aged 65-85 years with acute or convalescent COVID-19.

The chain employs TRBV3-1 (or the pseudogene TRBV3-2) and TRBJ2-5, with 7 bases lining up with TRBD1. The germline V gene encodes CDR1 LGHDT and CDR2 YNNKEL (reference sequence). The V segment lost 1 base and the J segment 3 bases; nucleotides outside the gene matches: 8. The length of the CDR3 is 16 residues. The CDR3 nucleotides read TGTGCCAGCAGCCAAGGCCCGACAGGGATGGAAGAGACCCAGTACTTC. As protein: CASSQGPTGMEETQYF.

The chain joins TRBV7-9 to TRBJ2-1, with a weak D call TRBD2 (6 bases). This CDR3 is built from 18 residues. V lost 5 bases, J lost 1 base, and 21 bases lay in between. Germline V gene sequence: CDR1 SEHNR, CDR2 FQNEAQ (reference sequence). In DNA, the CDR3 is TGTGCCAGCAGCGGGGGTAGCGGAGGCCACATTTCCTACAATGAGCAGTTCTTC. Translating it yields CASSGGSGGHISYNEQFF.

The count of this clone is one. The CDR3 reads CASSERSLSNQPQHF. DNA of the CDR3: TGTGCCAGCAGCGAGAGGTCGTTATCCAATCAGCCCCAGCATTTT. The chain recombines TRBV6-5 with TRBJ1-5; D not certain. The length of the CDR3 is 15 residues. From germline, CDR1 is MNHEY and CDR2 SVGAGI. Deletions cut 6 bases from V and 3 bases from J, with 15 bases between.

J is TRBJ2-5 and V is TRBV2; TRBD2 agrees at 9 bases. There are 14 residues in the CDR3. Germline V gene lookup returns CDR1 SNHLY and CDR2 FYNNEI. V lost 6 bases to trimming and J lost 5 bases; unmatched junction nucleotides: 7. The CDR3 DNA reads TGTGCCAGCAGGGCGGGGGGGCAATCTGAGACCCAGTACTTC. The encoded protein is CASRAGGQSETQYF.

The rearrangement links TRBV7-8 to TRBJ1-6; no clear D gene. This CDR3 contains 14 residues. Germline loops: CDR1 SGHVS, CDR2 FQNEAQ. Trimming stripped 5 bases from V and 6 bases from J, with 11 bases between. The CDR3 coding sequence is TGTGCCAGCAGCCAGTCCGCCGGTAATTCACCCCTCCACTTT. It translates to CASSQSAGNSPLHF.